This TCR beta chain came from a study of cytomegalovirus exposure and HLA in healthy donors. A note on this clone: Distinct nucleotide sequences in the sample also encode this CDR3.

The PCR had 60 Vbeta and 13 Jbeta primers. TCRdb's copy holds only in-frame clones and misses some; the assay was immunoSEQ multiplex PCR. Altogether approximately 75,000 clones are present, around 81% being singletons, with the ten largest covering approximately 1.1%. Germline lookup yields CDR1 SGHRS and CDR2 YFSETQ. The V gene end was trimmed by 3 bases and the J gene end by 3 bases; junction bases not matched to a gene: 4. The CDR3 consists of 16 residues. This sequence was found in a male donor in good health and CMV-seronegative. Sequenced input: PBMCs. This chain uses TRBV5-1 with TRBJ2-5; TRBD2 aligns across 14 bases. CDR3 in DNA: TGCGCCAGCAGCTCCGGACTAGCGGGGGGCAAAGAGACCCAGTACTTC. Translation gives CASSSGLAGGKETQYF.